Presented here are 19 T cell receptor beta chains from one specimen sequenced in a study of T cells in Graves' hyperthyroidism and ophthalmopathy. The CDR3 regions of TCR beta were amplified from RNA transcripts. The primer set for the first-round RT-PCR of the TCR CDR3 was HTBI. TCRdb passed the multiplex PCR reads through MiXCR, listing each CDR3 protein once. The sample shows 400,000 to 600,000 distinct CDR3 sequences, around 15% of them seen only once. Sequences were obtained from blood. The receptors originated from a woman aged 30 to 39 with Graves' ophthalmopathy.

This clonotype was detected only a few times. The CDR3 region has the DNA TGTGCCAGCAGCTTGGTCGACCCGGCGGTAGAGCAGTACTTC. This gives the protein CASSLVDPAVEQYF. The genes are TRBV5-4 and TRBJ2-7; D unclear. V lost 0 bases, J lost 7 bases, and 14 bases lay in between. The germline CDR1 and CDR2 sequences are SGHNT and YYREEE (reference sequence). The CDR3 is made up of 14 amino acids.

This clonotype was seen many times. CDR3 amino acids: CASSDTSGYGEQYF. The CDR3, as DNA: TGTGCCAGCAGTGACACCAGCGGGTACGGCGAGCAGTACTTC. The chain links TRBV2 to TRBJ2-7, with D perhaps TRBD2 (6 bases). In germline, CDR1 is SNHLY, CDR2 FYNNEI. V dropped 3 bases and J dropped 6 bases, with 15 bases sitting between them. The CDR3 is 14 residues long.

This sequence joins TRBV6-2 or TRBV6-3 and TRBJ2-1; weak D call: TRBD1 (5 bases). The CDR3 contains 12 residues. Germline-derived CDR1 and CDR2 are MNHEY and SVGEGT. The germline V and J ends were trimmed by 5 bases and 8 bases, with 10 bases remaining between them. The CDR3 DNA reads as TGTGCCAGCAGTGGCGACAGTGATGAGCAGTTCTTC. Protein product: CASSGDSDEQFF.

This clonotype was seen ten or more times. This chain links TRBV12-3 or TRBV12-4 with TRBJ2-5; D possibly uses TRBD1 or TRBD2 (5 bases each). V was pared by 5 bases and J by 5 bases, with 15 bases between. This CDR3 has 14 residues. For the CDR3, the DNA is TGTGCCAGCAGTCCGGGACGGGCGGACGAGACCCAGTACTTC. Encoded protein: CASSPGRADETQYF.

There are many counts of this clonotype. The CDR3 DNA is TGCAGTGCTAGAGCGGCTGATTATCGCTACACCTTC. This encodes CSARAADYRYTF. V and J are TRBV20-1 and TRBJ1-2, with D hard to call. Germline V gives CDR1 DFQATT, CDR2 SNEGSKA (reference sequence). This CDR3 has 12 amino acids. The ends were cut back, 1 base at V and 9 bases at J, with 12 bases in the middle.

The chain links TRBV14 to TRBJ1-2; the D gene is possibly TRBD1 (5 bases). Looked up from germline, CDR1 is SGHDN and CDR2 is FVKESK. CDR3 size: 15 residues. With 0 bases removed from V and 8 bases from J, the gap between germline ends came to 16 bases. In nucleotides, the CDR3 is TGTGCCAGCAGCCAAGATTTGAGGGGCGCCTGGGGCTACACCTTC. Translating it yields CASSQDLRGAWGYTF. Full variable domain (remainder filled in from reference TRBV14 and TRBJ1-2): EAGVTQFPSHSVIEKGQTVTLRCDPISGHDNLYWYRRVMGKEIKFLLHFVKESKQDESGMPNNRFLAERTGGTYSTLKVQPAELEDSGVYFCASSQDLRGAWGYTFGSGTRLTVV.

The chain is built from TRBV3-1 and TRBJ2-7; tentative D call: TRBD2 (5 bases). The CDR3 is 13 amino acids. V shed 5 bases and J shed 6 bases, with 14 bases lying between them. Germline-derived CDR1 and CDR2 are LGHDT and YNNKEL (reference sequence). The CDR3 protein is CASSSRGLREQYF. CDR3 nucleotides: TGTGCCAGCAGCAGCCGGGGTCTCCGCGAGCAGTACTTC.

The chain employs TRBV5-1 and TRBJ1-4, with no clear D. V was pared by 4 bases and J by 7 bases, with 14 bases between. CDR3 length equals 14 residues. Germline V lookup: CDR1 SGHRS, CDR2 YFSETQ. CDR3 DNA: TGCGCCAGCAGCGCGGGAAATACGGGTGAAAAACTGTTTTTT. This codes for CASSAGNTGEKLFF.

The chain uses TRBV30 and TRBJ1-5; D gene unclear. The germline gives CDR1 GTSNPN, CDR2 SVGIG (reference sequence). CDR3 length: 13 residues. V was shortened by 1 base and J by 6 bases, with 10 bases between the two germline ends. The CDR3 protein is CAWSAKAGQPQHF. CDR3 DNA: TGTGCCTGGAGTGCAAAGGCCGGTCAGCCCCAGCATTTT.

This clonotype was observed a handful of times. V usage is TRBV6-2 or TRBV6-3 and J usage is TRBJ1-5; D is unclear. The CDR3 length is 13 residues. V was clipped by 4 bases and J by 5 bases, with 9 bases between them. CDR1 and CDR2 from the germline V gene are MNHEY and SVGEGT. The CDR3 nucleotides read TGTGCCAGCAGTTTGAATGCGGATCAGCCCCAGCATTTT. Protein: CASSLNADQPQHF.

The gene calls are TRBV24-1 and TRBJ2-2; the match to TRBD1 covers 9 bases. Germline V lookup: CDR1 KGHDR, CDR2 SFDVKD. With V trimmed by 7 bases and J by 3 bases, 8 bases remained unmatched. The CDR3 is 16 amino acids. The CDR3 sequence is CATSGQGLLDTGELFF. The CDR3 nucleotides read TGTGCCACCAGCGGACAGGGGTTGTTGGACACCGGGGAGCTGTTTTTT.

For this clonotype: Sequence at one end of the junction differs from germline and may be a read error. The chain is built from TRBV5-1 and TRBJ2-5; the match to TRBD2 covers 9 bases. The germline gives CDR1 SGHRS, CDR2 YFSETQ. The CDR3 loop spans 17 amino acids. The DNA for the CDR3 is TGCGCCAGCATCTTGGAAGCACTAGCGGGTAGACAAGAGACCCAGTACTTC. Translating it yields CASILEALAGRQETQYF. Complete variable domain (other parts from reference TRBV5-1 and TRBJ2-5): KAGVTQTPRYLIKTRGQQVTLSCSPISGHRSVSWYQQTPGQGLQFLFEYFSETQRNKGNFPGRFSGRQFSNSRSEMNVSTLELGDSALYLCASILEALAGRQETQYFGPGTRLLVL.

This clonotype was seen a handful of times. The chain links TRBV19 to TRBJ2-7, with a weak D call TRBD2 (5 bases). The CDR3 length is 14 residues. Germline CDR1 LNHDA, CDR2 SQIVND (reference sequence). The V end was cut by 10 bases, the J end by 2 bases, with 18 bases between. The CDR3 reads CATARGGSTYEQYF. DNA of the CDR3: TGTGCCACGGCGCGTGGAGGATCAACCTACGAGCAGTACTTC.

This clonotype occurred a few times. The V gene is TRBV3-1, the J gene TRBJ2-2; the match to TRBD2 covers 7 bases. This CDR3 is built from 16 residues. CDR1 is LGHDT and CDR2 is YNNKEL in the germline V gene (reference sequence). The ends lost 4 bases at V and 3 bases at J; junction bases unmatched: 8. CDR3 bases: TGTGCCAGCAGCCTGTTTGGGGGAGGGGACACCGGGGAGCTGTTTTTT. It is translated as CASSLFGGGDTGELFF.

At least ten counts were recorded for this clonotype. V gene TRBV9 combines with J gene TRBJ2-7; possibly TRBD2 for D (5 bases). Trimming took 2 bases from V and 2 from J, leaving 14 bases between them. The CDR3 runs to 15 residues. Germline loops: CDR1 SGDLS, CDR2 YYNGEE. The CDR3 reads CASSVAGETTYEQYF. Written as DNA, the CDR3 is TGTGCCAGCAGCGTCGCCGGGGAAACAACCTACGAGCAGTACTTC.

This clonotype was observed a handful of times. The chain is built from TRBV12-3 or TRBV12-4 and TRBJ1-5; perhaps TRBD1 as D (6 bases). The CDR3 is 16 amino acids. Deletions cut 1 base from V and 4 bases from J, with 14 bases between. The CDR3 reads CASSLDLGGSNQPQHF. As DNA, the CDR3 is TGTGCCAGCAGTTTAGATTTGGGGGGCAGTAATCAGCCCCAGCATTTT.

The sample holds a few counts of this clonotype. The V gene is TRBV11-3, the J gene TRBJ1-5; a weak D match, TRBD1 (5 bases). Per germline, CDR1 SGHNT and CDR2 YENEEA. The CDR3 covers 15 residues. Deletions cut 2 bases from V and 1 base from J, with 9 bases between. CDR3 region: CASSLRGWSNQPQHF. CDR3 bases: TGTGCCAGCAGCTTAAGGGGATGGAGCAATCAGCCCCAGCATTTT.

This rearrangement joins TRBV11-2 to TRBJ2-1; 10 bases fit TRBD2. The CDR3 is 16 amino acids. Losses at the gene ends were 5 bases for V and 1 base for J; bases not matched to a gene: 5. CDR1 SGHAT and CDR2 FQNNGV come from the germline V gene. The DNA of the CDR3 is TGTGCCAGCAGCCCAAAACTAGCGGGATCCTACAATGAGCAGTTCTTC. It encodes CASSPKLAGSYNEQFF. Looking up the rest from reference TRBV11-2 and TRBJ2-1 gives the full variable domain: EAGVAQSPRYKIIEKRQSVAFWCNPISGHATLYWYQQILGQGPKLLIQFQNNGVVDDSQLPKDRFSAERLKGVDSTLKIQPAKLEDSAVYLCASSPKLAGSYNEQFFGPGTRLTVL.

This clonotype was counted at least ten times. The chain uses TRBV3-1 and TRBJ2-7; TRBD2 agrees at 11 bases. V dropped 4 bases and J dropped 3; count of bases not matched to a gene: 2. Germline V gene data show CDR1 as LGHDT and CDR2 as YNNKEL (reference sequence). The CDR3 is made up of 14 amino acids. The CDR3 loop is CASSLGTSGYEQYF. CDR3 in DNA: TGTGCCAGCAGCCTAGGGACTAGCGGCTACGAGCAGTACTTC.